These T cell receptor beta chains were read from a single sample in a study of T cells after yellow fever vaccination. TCRdb recomputed calls from the 5' RACE reads with MiXCR, one row per CDR3 protein. The sample shows some 560,000 distinct CDR3 sequences, 19% of them seen only once. Sample: PBMCs, taken 15 days after the yellow fever booster vaccination. All receptors derive from a man aged 25-40 years who received the YFV17D yellow fever vaccine. The CDR3 runs from the conserved cysteine through the conserved F or W. The D gene is left open where the match is weak. Some rows mark clone size as missing; the rest say once, few, many or name a class of expanded clone.

V gene	clone size	D gene	J gene	CDR3 protein	CDR3 DNA
TRBV5-1	few	-	TRBJ2-2	CASTPNAGTNTGELFF	TGCGCCAGCACCCCGAATGCGGGAACAAACACCGGGGAGCTGTTTTTT
TRBV28	-	TRBD1	TRBJ2-7	CASSLPGTEGQYF	TGTGCCAGCAGTTTACCCGGGACAGAAGGGCAGTACTTC
TRBV4-2	-	-	TRBJ2-7	CASSQGLRVGIYEQYF	TGTGCCAGCAGCCAAGGTCTTAGGGTGGGAATCTACGAGCAGTACTTC
TRBV7-2	few	TRBD1	TRBJ2-7	CASSLTPGQGADEQYF	TGTGCCAGCAGCTTAACCCCGGGACAGGGGGCTGACGAGCAGTACTTC
TRBV5-1	-	-	TRBJ2-5	CASTPETQYF	TGCGCCAGCACCCCGGAGACCCAGTACTTC
TRBV18	few	-	TRBJ2-3	CASSPSDLTDTQYF	TGTGCCAGCTCACCTAGCGACCTTACAGATACGCAGTATTTT
TRBV12-3/TRBV12-4	few	-	TRBJ2-1	CASSWGEANNEQFF	TGTGCCAGCAGTTGGGGGGAGGCCAACAATGAGCAGTTCTTC
TRBV6-2/TRBV6-3	-	-	TRBJ2-7	CASSYPRDEWSYEQYF	TGTGCCAGCAGTTATCCCCGTGATGAGTGGTCCTACGAGCAGTACTTC
TRBV7-4	-	-	TRBJ2-6	CASCRNRGGLSSGANVLTF	TGTGCCAGCTGCCGAAATCGAGGGGGACTGAGCTCTGGGGCCAACGTCCTGACTTTC
TRBV21-1	-	-	TRBJ2-3	CASSLQGYRTDTQYF	TGTGCCAGCAGCCTACAGGGGTATCGTACAGATACGCAGTATTTT
TRBV11-2	-	-	TRBJ2-3	CASPSGLASTDTQYF	TGTGCCAGCCCCTCCGGGCTAGCGAGCACAGATACGCAGTATTTT
TRBV6-2/TRBV6-3	-	-	TRBJ2-7	CASSYSAVEQYF	TGTGCCAGCAGTTACTCCGCGGTCGAGCAGTACTTC
TRBV12-3/TRBV12-4	-	TRBD1	TRBJ2-7	CASGQGPFPYF	TGTGCCAGCGGACAGGGCCCCTTTCCGTACTTC
TRBV12-3/TRBV12-4	-	TRBD2	TRBJ2-3	CASSPAGLAGGGDTQYF	TGTGCCAGCAGTCCCGCGGGACTAGCGGGAGGAGGCGATACGCAGTATTTT
TRBV7-8	many	TRBD2	TRBJ2-7	CASSTSGTSYEQYF	TGTGCCAGCAGCACCAGCGGGACCTCCTACGAGCAGTACTTC
TRBV27	-	-	TRBJ2-7	CASSPNIPLTYEQYF	TGTGCCAGCAGTCCAAACATCCCCCTCACCTACGAGCAGTACTTC
TRBV19	-	-	TRBJ2-7	CASSVGHWDEQYF	TGTGCCAGTAGTGTCGGTCATTGGGACGAGCAGTACTTC
TRBV10-3	once	-	TRBJ1-1	CAISPGFIAFF	TGTGCCATCAGTCCAGGGTTTATTGCTTTCTTT
TRBV5-6	few	TRBD1	TRBJ1-2	CASSADRERYGYTF	TGTGCCAGCAGCGCGGACAGGGAACGCTATGGCTACACCTTC
TRBV6-5	-	-	TRBJ1-1	CASSYRQADTEAFF	TGTGCCAGCAGTTACCGGCAGGCGGACACTGAAGCTTTCTTT
TRBV25-1	-	-	TRBJ2-3	CASSRSSLYDTQYF	TGTGCCAGCAGCAGAAGCAGTCTGTATGATACGCAGTATTTT
TRBV7-2	-	TRBD2	TRBJ2-7	CASSGGTSGSLYEQYF	TGTGCCAGCAGCGGGGGGACTAGCGGGAGTCTCTACGAGCAGTACTTC
TRBV10-3	-	-	TRBJ2-5	CAIRAIQGGETQYF	TGTGCCATCAGAGCGATCCAGGGTGGAGAGACCCAGTACTTC
TRBV20-1	-	-	TRBJ2-6	CSASSGANVLTF	TGCAGCGCTAGCTCTGGGGCCAACGTCCTGACTTTC
TRBV15	few	-	TRBJ2-7	CATSRAPRGLYEQYF	TGTGCCACCAGCAGAGCCCCCAGGGGCTTATACGAGCAGTACTTC
TRBV29-1	few	-	TRBJ2-7	CSVLGLDGVYEQYF	TGCAGCGTTCTAGGCCTTGACGGGGTCTACGAGCAGTACTTC
TRBV6-1	few	-	TRBJ1-6	CASKDPGNSPLHF	TGTGCCAGCAAGGACCCGGGGAATTCACCCCTCCACTTT
TRBV15	-	TRBD2	TRBJ2-1	CATSDPRLAPNEQFF	TGTGCCACCAGCGACCCCAGACTAGCCCCTAATGAGCAGTTCTTC
TRBV18	-	-	TRBJ2-6	CASSPLTGTSGANVLTF	TGTGCCAGCTCACCACTGACAGGCACCTCTGGGGCCAACGTCCTGACTTTC
TRBV20-1	-	TRBD1	TRBJ1-1	CSARDSTGDTEAFF	TGCAGTGCTAGAGACTCGACAGGGGACACTGAAGCTTTCTTT
TRBV10-2	few	TRBD1	TRBJ2-2	CASRSGGTTGELFF	TGCGCCAGCAGATCAGGGGGCACCACCGGGGAGCTGTTTTTT
TRBV30	few	-	TRBJ2-3	CAWATQGITDTQYF	TGTGCCTGGGCGACCCAGGGAATTACAGATACGCAGTATTTT
TRBV29-1	few	-	TRBJ2-1	CSVEDTGQHLAEQFF	TGCAGCGTTGAAGATACAGGGCAACATTTAGCTGAGCAGTTCTTC
TRBV6-2/TRBV6-3	few	-	TRBJ2-1	CASSYSILARRNEQFF	TGTGCCAGCAGTTACTCGATTCTAGCTAGAAGGAATGAGCAGTTCTTC
TRBV12-3/TRBV12-4	few	TRBD2	TRBJ2-1	CASSLKSRLAGGLGWFEQFF	TGTGCCAGCAGTTTAAAGAGCCGACTAGCGGGAGGGCTCGGGTGGTTTGAGCAGTTCTTC
TRBV20-1	few	-	TRBJ2-7	CSVPPATATYEQYF	TGCAGTGTCCCCCCCGCGACAGCCACCTACGAGCAGTACTTC
TRBV4-1	-	-	TRBJ2-3	CASSHEEGVSGTDTQYF	TGCGCCAGCAGCCATGAAGAGGGGGTTAGCGGCACAGATACGCAGTATTTT
TRBV2	few	TRBD2	TRBJ2-2	CASSLDASGVTGELFF	TGTGCCAGCAGTCTCGATGCTAGCGGAGTGACCGGGGAGCTGTTTTTT
TRBV5-5	few	TRBD1	TRBJ2-1	CASSLWVTGGNEQFF	TGTGCCAGCAGCTTGTGGGTGACAGGGGGCAATGAGCAGTTCTTC